A single sample is the source of the 20 T cell receptor beta chains below, sequenced in a study of beta chain features in type 1 diabetes. Study-wide results and limits: In all four CD4+ subsets, TCRB CDR3 length was significantly, moderately reduced in type 1 diabetes.

cDNA synthesis used the whole RNA isolate, giving expressed TCRB sequences. The protocol was immunoSEQ multiplex PCR, while the TCRdb copy is restricted to in-frame clones and leaves out a portion. The repertoire holds about 15,000 clones, about 70% seen once, with about 0.77% in the top ten. Antigen specificity for these receptors is unknown. Sequencing was performed on stem cell memory CD4+ T cells from blood. These receptors came from a young man with type 1 diabetes.

This clone was observed a few times. The chain carries TRBV19 and TRBJ1-2, with no clear D. This CDR3 is 13 amino acids long. Trimming removed 0 bases from V and 3 bases from J, with 5 bases in between. The germline V gene encodes CDR1 LNHDA and CDR2 SQIVND (reference sequence). DNA for the CDR3: TGTGCCAGTAGTATAGATGGAGACTATGGCTACACCTTC. Encoded protein: CASSIDGDYGYTF.

This clone turned up a few times. V and J are TRBV5-1 and TRBJ2-1, with TRBD2 identical over 11 bases. Germline V gives CDR1 SGHRS, CDR2 YFSETQ. The CDR3 sequence is 16 residues long. V lost 1 base to trimming and J lost 9 bases; unmatched junction nucleotides: 9. Written as DNA, the CDR3 is TGCGCCAGCAGCTTGTTAGCGGGGGGGCCCGAAGTTGAGCAGTTCTTC. The encoded protein is CASSLLAGGPEVEQFF.

The chain uses TRBV4-2 and TRBJ2-7; 8 bases are a match to TRBD1. This CDR3 is built from 14 residues. Trimming removed 2 bases from V and 3 bases from J; junction bases left unmatched: 3. In germline, CDR1 is LGHNA, CDR2 YNFKEQ. The CDR3 is CASSQPGQGYEQYF. CDR3 DNA sequence: TGTGCCAGCAGCCAACCTGGACAGGGCTACGAGCAGTACTTC.

The chain carries TRBV6-4 and TRBJ2-5, with D perhaps TRBD2 (7 bases). The CDR3 totals 15 residues. The V end lost 2 bases, the J end lost 10 bases, and 20 bases lay between the germline ends. Germline V gene data show CDR1 as MRHNA and CDR2 as SNTAGT. CDR3 in amino acids: CASSDGGGRFGDQYF. The CDR3 nucleotides read TGTGCCAGCAGTGACGGGGGGGGGCGCTTTGGGGACCAGTACTTC.

The chain employs TRBV29-1 and TRBJ2-5, with 7 bases lining up with TRBD1. Germline V gene data show CDR1 as SQVTM and CDR2 as ANQGSEA. With 6 bases clipped from V and 5 bases from J, the junction kept 12 bases outside the gene matches. This CDR3 contains 14 residues. The CDR3 loop is CSVTDRERLETQYF. CDR3 DNA: TGCAGCGTCACAGACAGGGAGCGGTTGGAGACCCAGTACTTC.

This clone was seen more than once but under ten times. The chain has TRBV7-9 and TRBJ1-4; TRBD1 is a possible D gene (6 bases). V lost 4 bases, J lost 0 bases, and 12 bases lay in between. The germline CDR1 and CDR2 sequences are SEHNR and FQNEAQ (reference sequence). CDR3 length: 16 amino acids. The DNA of the CDR3 is TGTGCCAGCAGCTCGGGACACATTGCAACTAATGAAAAACTGTTTTTT. Protein sequence: CASSSGHIATNEKLFF.

The rearrangement uses TRBV7-9 and TRBJ2-1; D perhaps matches TRBD2 (6 bases). V lost 5 bases, J lost 2 bases, and 13 bases lay in between. CDR1 is SEHNR, CDR2 FQNEAQ, per germline (reference sequence). The CDR3 has 15 residues. The CDR3 protein is CASSPLGGAYNEQFF. The CDR3 coding sequence is TGTGCCAGCAGCCCCTTGGGGGGTGCCTACAATGAGCAGTTCTTC.

This chain connects TRBV5-1 to TRBJ2-7; 12 bases agree with TRBD2. V shed 4 bases, J shed 1 base, and the junction held 3 bases outside the gene matches. This CDR3 is 15 amino acids long. Germline values: CDR1 SGHRS, CDR2 YFSETQ. This CDR3 reads CASSEGTSGSYEQYF. CDR3 in DNA: TGCGCCAGCAGCGAAGGGACTAGCGGGTCCTACGAGCAGTACTTC.

This chain joins TRBV4-1 and TRBJ2-1; D gene unclear. Trimming took off 4 bases at V and 2 bases at J, with 6 bases between the two ends. Germline V lookup: CDR1 MGHRA, CDR2 YSYEKL. CDR3 length: 13 residues. The CDR3 loop is CASSLQPYNEQFF. The CDR3 DNA reads TGCGCCAGCAGCCTACAGCCCTACAATGAGCAGTTCTTC.

This clone was seen once. V usage is TRBV18 and J usage is TRBJ1-6, with TRBD1 matching over 10 bases. The CDR3 is 15 amino acids. Unmatched junction bases numbered 3, after V lost 3 bases and J lost 7 bases. CDR1 and CDR2 (germline): KGHSH, LQKENI. The CDR3 loop is CASSPRQGANSPLHF. DNA of the CDR3: TGTGCCAGCTCACCTCGACAGGGGGCCAATTCACCCCTCCACTTT.

This chain uses TRBV6-6 with TRBJ2-7; TRBD1 matches 8 bases. Germline CDR1 reads MNHNY; CDR2 reads SVGAGI (reference sequence). The CDR3 runs 15 residues. Trimming cost V 2 bases and J 4 bases; bases outside gene matches: 7. CDR3 amino acids: CASSYVQGALYEQYF. The CDR3 DNA reads as TGTGCCAGCAGTTACGTTCAGGGGGCCTTATACGAGCAGTACTTC.

The CDR3 region is CASSYEGLNTEAFF. DNA of the CDR3: TGTGCCAGCAGTTACGAGGGATTGAACACTGAAGCTTTCTTT. V is TRBV6-6 and J is TRBJ1-1; the D is unclear. Trimming removed 2 bases from V and 0 bases from J, with 7 bases in between. Germline-derived CDR1 and CDR2 are MNHNY and SVGAGI (reference sequence). The length of the CDR3 is 14 residues.

The chain is built from TRBV10-3 and TRBJ2-1; perhaps TRBD1 as D (5 bases). CDR3 length equals 14 residues. With 4 bases removed from V and 3 bases from J, the gap between germline ends came to 10 bases. Germline CDR1 is ENHRY and CDR2 is SYGVKD. The CDR3 spells CAISADTNYNEQFF. The CDR3 DNA follows: TGTGCCATCAGTGCGGACACAAACTACAATGAGCAGTTCTTC.

The V and J genes are TRBV4-2 and TRBJ1-1; D perhaps matches TRBD1 (6 bases). CDR1 and CDR2 (germline): LGHNA, YNFKEQ. The V end was cut by 5 bases, the J end by 6 bases, with 13 bases between. The CDR3 spans 13 residues. The CDR3 DNA follows: TGTGCCAGCAGCAAACCAGGGACACCTGAAGCTTTCTTT. Protein: CASSKPGTPEAFF.

The chain recombines TRBV4-3 with TRBJ2-1; 13 bases map to TRBD2. Unmatched junction bases numbered 7, after V lost 4 bases and J lost 7 bases. The length of the CDR3 is 16 residues. CDR1 and CDR2 (germline): LGHNA, YSLEER. CDR3 nucleotide sequence: TGCGCCAGCAGCCTCCTACTAGCGGGGGGGCCGAATGAGCAGTTCTTC. Translation: CASSLLLAGGPNEQFF.

The chain joins TRBV2 to TRBJ2-5; the D gene is possibly TRBD1 (6 bases). CDR1 is SNHLY, CDR2 FYNNEI, per germline. This CDR3 is built from 13 residues. Trimming shortened V by 6 bases and J by 1 base, and 9 bases separated the two germline ends. This CDR3 reads CASRGQLQETQYF. The CDR3 nucleotides are TGTGCCAGCAGAGGACAGCTCCAAGAGACCCAGTACTTC.

This chain links TRBV4-1 with TRBJ2-6, with TRBD2 matching 13 bases. The V and J ends lost 4 bases and 0 bases, in that order; junction bases with no gene match: 3. This CDR3 is 18 amino acids long. Per germline, CDR1 MGHRA and CDR2 YSYEKL. The CDR3 loop is CASSPRTSGGSGANVLTF. The DNA for the CDR3 is TGCGCCAGCAGCCCAAGGACTAGCGGGGGCTCTGGGGCCAACGTCCTGACTTTC.

The J gene is TRBJ1-5, the V gene TRBV19; tentatively, D is TRBD1 (5 bases). V lost 10 bases and J 5 bases, leaving 18 bases between the germline ends. Germline loops: CDR1 LNHDA, CDR2 SQIVND (reference sequence). The CDR3 is 14 amino acids. CDR3 DNA: TGTGCCACCAGGGTCCAGGACCCTGATCAGCCCCAGCATTTT. This sequence encodes CATRVQDPDQPQHF.

The J gene is TRBJ2-1, the V gene TRBV9; possibly TRBD2 for D (5 bases). This CDR3 has 14 residues. CDR1 and CDR2 (germline): SGDLS, YYNGEE. Trimming shortened V by 0 bases and J by 5 bases, and 9 bases separated the two germline ends. CDR3 region: CASSVGRGDNEQFF. Written as DNA, the CDR3 is TGTGCCAGCAGCGTAGGACGGGGAGACAATGAGCAGTTCTTC.

The chain combines TRBV27 with TRBJ2-7; 8 bases map to TRBD1. CDR3 length: 13 amino acids. CDR1 is MNHEY, CDR2 SMNVEV, per germline (reference sequence). V lost 8 bases and J lost 3; bases outside the gene matches: 6. The CDR3 reads CASGRQGIYEQYF. CDR3 coding DNA: TGTGCCAGCGGAAGACAGGGGATCTACGAGCAGTACTTC.